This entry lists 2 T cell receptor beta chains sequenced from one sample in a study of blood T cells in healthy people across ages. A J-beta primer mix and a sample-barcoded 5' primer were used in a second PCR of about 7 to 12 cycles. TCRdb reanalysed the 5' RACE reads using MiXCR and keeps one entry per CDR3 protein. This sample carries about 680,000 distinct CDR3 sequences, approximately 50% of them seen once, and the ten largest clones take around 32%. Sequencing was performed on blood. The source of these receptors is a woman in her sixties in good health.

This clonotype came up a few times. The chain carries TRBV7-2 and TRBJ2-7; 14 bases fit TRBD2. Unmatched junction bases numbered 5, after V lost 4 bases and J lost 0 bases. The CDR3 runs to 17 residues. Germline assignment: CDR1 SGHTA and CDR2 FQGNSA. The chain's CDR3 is CASSSRLAGGISYEQYF. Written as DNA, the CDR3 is TGTGCCAGCAGCTCGAGACTAGCGGGAGGGATCTCCTACGAGCAGTACTTC.

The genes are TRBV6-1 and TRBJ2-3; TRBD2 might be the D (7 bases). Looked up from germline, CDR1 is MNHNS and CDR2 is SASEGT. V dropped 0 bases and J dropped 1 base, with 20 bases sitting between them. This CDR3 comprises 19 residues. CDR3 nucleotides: TGTGCCAGCAGTGAAGCATGGCCCGCGGAGGGGGGGGGCACAGATACGCAGTATTTT. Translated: CASSEAWPAEGGGTDTQYF.